A selection of T cell receptor beta chains follows, all from one sample in a study of control samples from healthy donors and cancer patients. Some clones are missing from TCRdb's copy, which holds only in-frame ones; the method was immunoSEQ multiplex PCR. Of about 150,000 clones listed, roughly 92% are singletons. Sample: blood. All receptors derive from a man over 45 in good health. Both conserved end residues are part of each CDR3. D genes are given only for firm matches.

v_gene	j_gene	d_gene	CDR3aa
TRBV10-1	TRBJ2-5	NA	CASSRAPQETQYF
TRBV23-1	TRBJ2-7	NA	CASSQPIGWEQYF
TRBV2	TRBJ2-1	NA	CASSEVVGEQFF
TRBV9	TRBJ2-3	TRBD2	CASSETGLTTDTQYF
TRBV3-1/TRBV3-2	TRBJ2-1	TRBD2	CASRPTSGRLNEQFF
TRBV12-3/TRBV12-4	TRBJ1-3	NA	CASSQTGIDTIYF
TRBV3-1/TRBV3-2	TRBJ2-7	NA	CASSQDFSTPDEQYF
TRBV19	TRBJ1-5	NA	CASTARTAFSNQPQHF
TRBV5-4	TRBJ2-7	TRBD1	CASSSRDRGSYEQYF
TRBV11-3	TRBJ2-5	NA	CASSPGVQETQYF
TRBV19	TRBJ2-3	NA	CASSDVVRDTQYF
TRBV12-3/TRBV12-4	TRBJ1-2	NA	CASSLVLNGYTF
TRBV5-5	TRBJ1-4	NA	CASSLGLEANEKLFF
TRBV6-6	TRBJ2-5	TRBD2	CASTLGLAELQETQYF
TRBV28	TRBJ2-3	TRBD2	CASSSGTPDTQYF
TRBV19	TRBJ2-2	NA	CASRMGGGGITGELFF
TRBV30	TRBJ2-2	TRBD1	CAWRRQGEGTGELFF
TRBV25-1	TRBJ2-2	NA	CASSPPWPETGELFF
TRBV7-9	TRBJ1-5	NA	CASRAGAANQPQHF
TRBV30	TRBJ2-7	NA	CAWSRQGHEQYF
TRBV7-2	TRBJ2-2	NA	CASSLVGGTPGELFF
TRBV4-1	TRBJ1-5	NA	CASSQLLTGSNQPQHF
TRBV29-1	TRBJ1-3	NA	CSVGVFEGIGNTIYF
TRBV14	TRBJ2-7	TRBD2	CASSQNLAGGFYEQYF
TRBV15	TRBJ2-1	TRBD2	CATSRTSGSVYNEQFF
TRBV5-1	TRBJ2-5	TRBD2	CASSLQLAGPQETQYF
TRBV14	TRBJ2-1	NA	CASSQTPGGFYNEQFF
TRBV25-1	TRBJ2-7	NA	CASSDPAGVSYEQYF
TRBV28	TRBJ2-7	NA	CASMKGRSYEQYF
TRBV12-3/TRBV12-4	TRBJ1-1	NA	CASSLGPEAFF
TRBV18	TRBJ2-7	NA	CASSTGRRTYEQYF
TRBV6-6	TRBJ2-5	NA	CASSYSKVRRQETQYF
TRBV5-4	TRBJ2-1	TRBD2	CASSLVGRGNEQFF
TRBV19	TRBJ2-5	NA	CASSIGPQETQYF
TRBV10-3	TRBJ1-3	NA	CAISEAGQLRSSGNTIYF
TRBV11-2	TRBJ2-4	NA	CASSLVDTFPGDF
TRBV7-9	TRBJ2-5	TRBD2	CASLLAGGETQYF
TRBV10-3	TRBJ2-1	TRBD2	CAIKGLAGLNEQFF
TRBV7-2	TRBJ2-7	TRBD2	CASSPLAGGNEQYF
TRBV25-1	TRBJ2-7	TRBD2	CASSVAGAGSYEQYF
TRBV7-9	TRBJ2-5	TRBD2	CASRRLAGDAETQYF
TRBV29-1	TRBJ2-1	TRBD2	CSVDTRLAGRYNEQFF
TRBV6-5	TRBJ1-4	TRBD1	CASSYSRQGNEKLFF
TRBV12-5	TRBJ2-5	NA	CASGGQGGNPQETQYF
TRBV9	TRBJ2-1	NA	CASSVEQVYNEQFF
TRBV6-5	TRBJ1-5	TRBD1	CASRGGTVQVPQHF
TRBV5-1	TRBJ2-3	TRBD1	CASGPGQGADTQYF
TRBV5-1	TRBJ1-1	NA	CASSLDRSGNTEAFF
TRBV28	TRBJ2-7	NA	CASSFLGGEQYF
TRBV5-1	TRBJ2-7	TRBD1	CASSLASGGDYEQYF
TRBV18	TRBJ1-1	NA	CASSPPRGASAGTEAFF
TRBV7-6	TRBJ2-1	NA	CASSFQGNEQFF
TRBV27	TRBJ1-3	NA	CASSPGPPNTIYF
TRBV6-5	TRBJ1-1	NA	CASSSGGVVFLPGAFF
TRBV10-3	TRBJ1-2	NA	CATFGRGEGYTF